These 29 T cell receptor beta chains share one sample of origin, sequenced in a study of cytotoxic CD8 clonotypes in ibrutinib-treated CLL (dated by TCRdb to the early 2020s). The library was produced with the immunoSEQ multiplex PCR assay. TCRdb holds this immuneACCESS table with in-frame rearrangements only. Some clones are missing; in checked studies, unresolved V genes explain under half, and the rest has no known cause. The sample table shows approximately 140,000 clones, and roughly 80% are seen once. The ten most abundant clones make up about 29% of the sample. What the time point label conveys for this sample: approximately twelve months on ibrutinib. The sequencing used PBMCs, collected after 12 months of ibrutinib treatment. These receptor sequences come from a human donor with chronic lymphocytic leukemia.

The gene calls are TRBV28 and TRBJ1-1; 11 bases align to TRBD1. In germline, CDR1 is MDHEN, CDR2 SYDVKM. The V gene end was trimmed by 6 bases and the J gene end by 3 bases; junction bases not matched to a gene: 12. This CDR3 is 17 amino acids long. The CDR3 DNA sequence: TGTGCCAGCAGCCCAGGGTTCGGACAGGGGGCGTACACTGAAGCTTTCTTT. Its translation: CASSPGFGQGAYTEAFF.

The V gene is TRBV7-2, the J gene TRBJ1-2; D is unclear. The length of the CDR3 is 14 residues. The V gene's germline CDR1 is SGHTA and CDR2 FQGNSA. V lost 0 bases and J lost 2, with 7 bases in between. The CDR3 is CASSLARQNYGYTF. CDR3 DNA: TGTGCCAGCAGCTTAGCGAGGCAGAACTATGGCTACACCTTC. Variable domain in full (rest from reference TRBV7-2 and TRBJ1-2): GAGVSQSPSNKVTEKGKDVELRCDPISGHTALYWYRQSLGQGLEFLIYFQGNSAPDKSGLPSDRFSAERTGGSVSTLTIQRTQQEDSAVYLCASSLARQNYGYTFGSGTRLTVV.

This sequence joins TRBV19 and TRBJ1-4; D is possibly TRBD1 (5 bases). CDR3 length: 15 residues. Trimming pared 6 bases from V and 4 bases from J, leaving 15 bases between. Germline V gives CDR1 LNHDA, CDR2 SQIVND (reference sequence). CDR3 region: CASSHPGRLNEKLFF. CDR3 coding DNA: TGTGCCAGTAGCCACCCAGGGCGGCTTAATGAAAAACTGTTTTTT.

The V gene is TRBV28, the J gene TRBJ1-4, with D possibly TRBD1 on 6 matching bases. CDR1 and CDR2 (germline): MDHEN, SYDVKM. CDR3 length equals 14 residues. V gave up 6 bases and J gave up 7 bases, with 15 bases separating them. DNA of the CDR3: TGTGCCAGCAGACTGACAGGTCAAGGTGAAAAACTGTTTTTT. Amino acid sequence: CASRLTGQGEKLFF.

J is TRBJ2-2 and V is TRBV7-2; D unclear. Looked up from germline, CDR1 is SGHTA and CDR2 is FQGNSA. The CDR3 length is 14 residues. V lost 0 bases and J lost 3, with 5 bases in between. The CDR3 coding sequence is TGTGCCAGCAGCTTAGCGGCCCACACCGGGGAGCTGTTTTTT. The encoded protein is CASSLAAHTGELFF.

V and J are TRBV6-1 and TRBJ2-5; D possibly uses TRBD1 or TRBD2 (6 bases each). Germline V CDR1 and CDR2: MNHNS, SASEGT. V dropped 3 bases and J dropped 10 bases, with 9 bases sitting between them. The CDR3 length is 11 residues. CDR3 loop: CASSEGGHQYF. The DNA for the CDR3 is TGTGCCAGCAGTGAGGGGGGCCACCAGTACTTC.

The rearrangement joins TRBV4-1 to TRBJ2-7, with D perhaps matching TRBD1 (6 bases). V shed 4 bases and J shed 1 base, with 14 bases lying between them. Germline V lookup: CDR1 MGHRA, CDR2 YSYEKL. CDR3 length equals 15 residues. The CDR3 DNA reads TGCGCCAGCAGCCCTTGGATGGACAGATCCTACGAGCAGTACTTC. Protein sequence: CASSPWMDRSYEQYF.

V and J are TRBV5-1 and TRBJ2-1; no firm D call. This CDR3 is built from 15 residues. Trimming took off 4 bases at V and 8 bases at J, with 19 bases between the two ends. Germline V gives CDR1 SGHRS, CDR2 YFSETQ. For the CDR3, the DNA is TGCGCCAGCAGCCCAGCTATTCCCCTTGGGGATGAGCAGTTCTTC. The encoded protein is CASSPAIPLGDEQFF.

V is TRBV27 and J is TRBJ2-7, with a weak D call TRBD2 (5 bases). The germline V gene has CDR1 MNHEY and CDR2 SMNVEV (reference sequence). The CDR3 sequence is 16 residues long. Trimming pared 5 bases from V and 5 bases from J, leaving 22 bases between. CDR3 in DNA: TGTGCCAGCAGTGGGCGGACTTCCCATACATCCGACGAGCAGTACTTC. This codes for CASSGRTSHTSDEQYF.

The chain links TRBV9 to TRBJ2-7; D unresolved. This CDR3 spans 13 amino acids. The germline CDR1 and CDR2 sequences are SGDLS and YYNGEE. Trimming shortened V by 2 bases and J by 7 bases, and 13 bases separated the two germline ends. CDR3 coding DNA: TGTGCCAGCAGCGTCAGCTTAGTGGGGGAGCAGTACTTC. This gives the protein CASSVSLVGEQYF.

The chain joins TRBV27 to TRBJ2-2; D unclear. Germline values: CDR1 MNHEY, CDR2 SMNVEV (reference sequence). V gave up 2 bases and J gave up 5 bases, with 0 bases separating them. This CDR3 is 11 amino acids long. The CDR3, as DNA: TGTGCCAGCAGTTTAACCGGGGAGCTGTTTTTT. Translated: CASSLTGELFF.

The chain's CDR3 is CASSMWTAPRTGELFF. The CDR3 DNA is TGTGCCAGCAGCATGTGGACAGCCCCGAGAACCGGGGAGCTGTTTTTT. This rearrangement joins TRBV5-6 to TRBJ2-2; the D gene is possibly TRBD1 (6 bases). Between the trimmed V and J ends, which lost 4 bases and 5 bases, there was a span of 18 bases. The V gene's germline CDR1 is SGHDT and CDR2 YYEEEE. This CDR3 spans 16 amino acids.

This clone was observed once. The rearrangement links TRBV6-4 to TRBJ1-5; D uncertain. The CDR3 runs 14 residues. The V gene's germline CDR1 is MRHNA and CDR2 SNTAGT. V lost 0 bases to trimming and J lost 4 bases, with 7 bases between them. In nucleotides, the CDR3 is TGTGCCAGCAGTGACTCATGGGGTAATCAGCCCCAGCATTTT. Its protein product is CASSDSWGNQPQHF.

The chain links TRBV11-1 to TRBJ2-1; the match to TRBD2 covers 7 bases. J lost 7 bases, V lost 5 bases, and 11 bases had no gene match. Looked up from germline, CDR1 is SGHAT and CDR2 is FQDESV (reference sequence). The CDR3 runs 15 residues. The CDR3 nucleotides are TGTGCCAGCAGCCAAAGCGGGGAAGGATATAATGAGCAGTTCTTC. Its protein is CASSQSGEGYNEQFF.

This clone was picked up one time. This sequence joins TRBV6-5 and TRBJ2-1; TRBD1 agrees at 10 bases. The CDR3 contains 13 residues. V was pared by 6 bases and J by 6 bases, with 2 bases of the junction left unmatched. Germline assignment: CDR1 MNHEY and CDR2 SVGAGI. This CDR3 is CASRGQGFNEQFF. CDR3 bases: TGTGCCAGCAGGGGACAGGGGTTCAATGAGCAGTTCTTC.

V is TRBV14 and J is TRBJ2-2; possibly TRBD2 for D (6 bases). The length of the CDR3 is 17 residues. Per germline, CDR1 SGHDN and CDR2 FVKESK. Trimming shortened V by 3 bases and J by 0 bases, and 14 bases separated the two germline ends. The CDR3 DNA sequence: TGTGCCAGCAGCCATAAACCGGGACTGACGAACACCGGGGAGCTGTTTTTT. Translation: CASSHKPGLTNTGELFF.

The rearrangement uses TRBV28 and TRBJ2-1; no clear D. Per the germline V gene, CDR1 is MDHEN and CDR2 is SYDVKM. With 6 bases removed from V and 2 bases from J, the gap between germline ends came to 8 bases. The CDR3 is made up of 13 amino acids. This chain's CDR3 is CASRSGAYNEQFF. CDR3 nucleotides: TGTGCCAGCAGGTCAGGAGCCTACAATGAGCAGTTCTTC.

V is TRBV14 and J is TRBJ1-1; 8 bases agree with TRBD1. The trim removed 3 bases at V and 8 bases at J, leaving 5 bases unmatched. The CDR3 spans 13 residues. Germline V CDR1 and CDR2: SGHDN, FVKESK. For the CDR3, the DNA is TGTGCCAGCAGCCAGCAGGGGGCCGGAGAAGCTTTCTTT. This sequence encodes CASSQQGAGEAFF.

V and J are TRBV11-2 and TRBJ1-1; D remains ambiguous. Germline V gives CDR1 SGHAT, CDR2 FQNNGV. Trimming cost V 1 base and J 0 bases, with 15 bases left between them. The CDR3 spans 17 residues. CDR3 loop: CASSLVAAWDMNTEAFF. CDR3 sequence (DNA): TGTGCCAGCAGCTTAGTAGCCGCCTGGGATATGAACACTGAAGCTTTCTTT.

J is TRBJ2-2 and V is TRBV4-1, with D uncertain. V was clipped by 0 bases and J by 6 bases, with 5 bases between them. In germline, CDR1 is MGHRA, CDR2 YSYEKL. CDR3 size: 13 residues. In DNA form, the CDR3 reads TGCGCCAGCAGCCAAGACCCCGCCGGGGAGCTGTTTTTT. Amino acids: CASSQDPAGELFF.

The chain employs TRBV6-1 and TRBJ1-4; no clear D gene. This CDR3 is built from 14 residues. Germline lookup yields CDR1 MNHNS and CDR2 SASEGT. V dropped 7 bases and J dropped 4 bases, with 13 bases sitting between them. The chain's CDR3 is CASTYQTSNEKLFF. The DNA of the CDR3 is TGTGCCAGCACCTATCAGACAAGTAATGAAAAACTGTTTTTT.

The gene calls are TRBV19 and TRBJ2-2; D gene ambiguous. Germline V gene lookup returns CDR1 LNHDA and CDR2 SQIVND (reference sequence). Trimming left V 1 base short and J 5 bases short, with 11 bases between. The CDR3 runs to 15 residues. The CDR3 reads CASSIGSYRTGELFF. The DNA of the CDR3 is TGTGCCAGTAGTATAGGTTCATACCGAACCGGGGAGCTGTTTTTT.

The rearrangement links TRBV7-3 to TRBJ2-7, with 10 bases fitting TRBD1. In germline, CDR1 is SGHTA, CDR2 FQGTGA. The trim removed 5 bases at V and 7 bases at J, leaving 5 bases unmatched. The CDR3 length is 13 residues. CDR3 loop: CASSPGTGVEQYF. In nucleotides, the CDR3 is TGTGCCAGCAGCCCCGGGACAGGGGTTGAGCAGTACTTC.

The rearrangement links TRBV4-2 to TRBJ2-7; unclear D gene. The V gene's germline CDR1 is LGHNA and CDR2 YNFKEQ. This CDR3 is 11 amino acids long. V was shortened by 1 base and J by 6 bases, with 4 bases between the two germline ends. CDR3 sequence: CASSQGLEQYF. In nucleotides, the CDR3 is TGTGCCAGCAGCCAAGGGCTCGAGCAGTACTTC.

The V call is TRBV25-1, the J call TRBJ1-3; D gene unclear. V lost 7 bases to trimming and J lost 0 bases, with 4 bases between them. The germline V gene encodes CDR1 MGHDK and CDR2 SYGVNS. This CDR3 spans 12 amino acids. The CDR3 DNA reads TGTGCCAGCACAGGCTCTGGAAACACCATATATTTT. Its translation is CASTGSGNTIYF.

J is TRBJ1-6 and V is TRBV30; 9 bases agree with TRBD1. With V trimmed by 1 base and J by 9 bases, 10 bases remained unmatched. Germline loops: CDR1 GTSNPN, CDR2 SVGIG (reference sequence). CDR3 size: 16 residues. CDR3 DNA sequence: TGTGCCTGGAGTGATCTAGGGACAGGGATCGGTTCACCCCTCCACTTT. This encodes CAWSDLGTGIGSPLHF.

This chain uses TRBV5-6 with TRBJ2-3; unclear D gene. Germline V gene sequence: CDR1 SGHDT, CDR2 YYEEEE. Trimming removed 4 bases at V and 1 base at J, with 7 bases between. The CDR3 has 13 residues. In DNA, the CDR3 is TGTGCCAGCAGCGCCCGGGGCACAGATACGCAGTATTTT. Protein sequence: CASSARGTDTQYF.

The chain is built from TRBV19 and TRBJ2-5; D is ambiguous. Germline V lookup: CDR1 LNHDA, CDR2 SQIVND (reference sequence). This CDR3 comprises 13 residues. V was shortened by 3 bases and J by 5 bases, with 10 bases between the two germline ends. The CDR3 DNA is TGTGCCAGTAGTATGTTTACTTGGGAGACCCAGTACTTC. It encodes CASSMFTWETQYF.

The chain is built from TRBV19 and TRBJ1-5; TRBD1 matches 8 bases. CDR1 LNHDA and CDR2 SQIVND come from the germline V gene (reference sequence). The CDR3 is 16 amino acids. J gave up 0 bases and V 4 bases, and 5 bases lay outside the gene matches. The CDR3 DNA reads as TGTGCCAGTAGTAGCCGGACAGGGAATAGCAATCAGCCCCAGCATTTT. Residues: CASSSRTGNSNQPQHF.